A single sample is the source of the 8 T cell receptor beta chains below, sequenced in a study of TET2 disruption in CD19-targeted CAR T cells. TCRdb keeps only in-frame clones here, not all; method: immunoSEQ multiplex PCR. The sample includes about 30,000 clones. This sample's treatment: autologous CTL019 cells: CD19 CAR with 4-1BB and CD3 zeta domains. These receptors' antigens are unknown. The sequencing used CD8- CAR+ T cells sorted from cultured blood T cells, collected for CD19 CAR T cell therapy. Stated subset: CD8-negative CAR-positive T cells from the infusion product. These receptors were taken from a man aged 65 to 79 with chronic lymphocytic leukemia.

About this clone itself: The read comes to an end 3 residues before the CDR3 does, leaving the germline J gene to fill in the end. This rearrangement joins TRBV5-6 to TRBJ1-6, with 8 bases aligning to TRBD1. J lost 10 bases, V lost 3 bases, and 6 bases had no gene match. There are 14 residues in the CDR3. The germline V gene encodes CDR1 SGHDT and CDR2 YYEEEE. The CDR3 loop reads CASSSDREGSPLHF. The part of the CDR3 DNA that was read is TGTGCCAGCAGCTCGGACAGGGAGGGGTCACCC.

Notes on this clone: The read is 3 residues too short to cover the CDR3 end, so that end is filled in from the germline J gene. The V call is TRBV7-9, the J call TRBJ2-4, with D tentatively TRBD2 (5 bases). The CDR3 totals 12 residues. Per germline, CDR1 SEHNR and CDR2 FQNEAQ (reference sequence). The sequenced CDR3 bases are TGTGCCAGCAGCTCACGGGGAGATGGT. The encoded protein is CASSSRGDG. The whole CDR3 protein reads CASSSRGDGQYF.

As for this clone: The observed sequence ends 3 residues before the CDR3 terminus, with the missing tail filled in from the germline J gene. At the DNA level, this CDR3 is encoded by other sequences in the same sample as well. This chain joins TRBV5-1 and TRBJ1-2; D is unclear. The CDR3 length is 14 residues. Germline assignment: CDR1 SGHRS and CDR2 YFSETQ. Trimming removed 0 bases from V and 4 bases from J, with 10 bases in between. CDR3 region: CASSLAGNRYGYTF. CDR3 DNA (partial): TGCGCCAGCAGCTTGGCAGGAAATCGCTATGGC.

Worth noting for this clone: The read halts 3 residues ahead of the CDR3 end, with the missing end drawn from the germline J gene. The V gene is TRBV20-1, the J gene TRBJ1-2; 9 bases map to TRBD1. In germline, CDR1 is DFQATT, CDR2 SNEGSKA (reference sequence). The CDR3 length is 15 residues. The DNA read from the CDR3 is TGCAGTGCTCCCAACGCCGGGACAGGGTCGGACGAC. Translating it yields CSAPNAGTGSDD. The whole CDR3 is CSAPNAGTGSDDYTF.

Comments on this clone: Read coverage stops 3 residues before the CDR3 terminus; the germline J gene supplies the remainder. This chain links TRBV5-1 with TRBJ2-3; no clear D. Per the germline V gene, CDR1 is SGHRS and CDR2 is YFSETQ. The length of the CDR3 is 14 residues. The V end was cut by 0 bases, the J end by 2 bases, with 7 bases between. CDR3 bases read: TGCGCCAGCAGCTTGGTGGGCAACACAGATACG. Amino acids: CASSLVGNTDT. The whole CDR3 sequence reads CASSLVGNTDTQYF.

With respect to this clone: The DNA ends 3 residues before the CDR3 does, and the rest of the CDR3 is filled in from the germline J gene. The J gene is TRBJ2-5, the V gene TRBV5-1; 12 positions match TRBD2. Germline V gene sequence: CDR1 SGHRS, CDR2 YFSETQ. Trimming cost V 0 bases and J 5 bases; bases outside gene matches: 11. The CDR3 sequence is 18 residues long. CDR3 DNA (partial): TGCGCCAGCAGCTTGGGCCAAACTAGCGGGGGGTTTCTGGAGACC. It translates to CASSLGQTSGGFLET. The whole CDR3 region reads CASSLGQTSGGFLETQYF.

As to this clone: The read halts 3 residues ahead of the CDR3 end, with the missing end drawn from the germline J gene. The V gene is TRBV29-1, the J gene TRBJ1-1, with D perhaps matching TRBD1 (6 bases). Trimming removed 4 bases at V and 7 bases at J, with 13 bases between. Germline loops: CDR1 SQVTM, CDR2 ANQGSEA. The CDR3 has 12 residues. The CDR3 here is CSVAARGNEAFF. Partial CDR3 DNA: TGCAGCGTTGCGGCAAGGGGGAATGAA.

Notes on this clone: The read finishes 3 residues shy of the CDR3 end, and the germline J gene is used to complete it. The chain links TRBV2 to TRBJ2-4, with D uncertain. The CDR3 runs 14 residues. CDR1 is SNHLY and CDR2 is FYNNEI in the germline V gene. The chain's CDR3 is CASSERQRRYGQYF. Incomplete CDR3 DNA: TGTGCCAGCAGTGAAAGGCAGCGCCGCTATGGT.